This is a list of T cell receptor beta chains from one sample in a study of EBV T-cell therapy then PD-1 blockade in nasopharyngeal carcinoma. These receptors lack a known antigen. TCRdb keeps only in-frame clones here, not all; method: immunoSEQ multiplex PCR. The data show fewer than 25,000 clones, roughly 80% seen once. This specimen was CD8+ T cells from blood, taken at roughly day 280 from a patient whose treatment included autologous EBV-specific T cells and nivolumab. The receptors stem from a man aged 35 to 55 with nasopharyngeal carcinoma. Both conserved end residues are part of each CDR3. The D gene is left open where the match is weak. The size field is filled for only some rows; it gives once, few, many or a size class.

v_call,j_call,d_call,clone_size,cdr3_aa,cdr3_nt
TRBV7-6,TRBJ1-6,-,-,CASSFAPALGDSPLHF,TGTGCCAGCAGCTTCGCACCCGCCCTAGGGGATTCACCCCTCCACTTT
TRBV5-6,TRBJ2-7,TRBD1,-,CASRRDGTGVREQYF,TGTGCCAGCAGGAGAGACGGGACAGGGGTTCGCGAGCAGTACTTC
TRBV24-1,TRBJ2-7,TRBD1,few,CATSARDRSYEQYF,TGTGCCACCAGTGCCCGGGACAGATCCTACGAGCAGTACTTC
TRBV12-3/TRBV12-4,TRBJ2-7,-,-,CASSRGTPYEQYF,TGTGCCAGCAGCCGGGGAACTCCCTACGAGCAGTACTTC
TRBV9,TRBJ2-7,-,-,CASSVGNDEQYF,TGTGCCAGCAGCGTAGGGAATGACGAGCAGTACTTC
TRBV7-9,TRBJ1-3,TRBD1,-,CASSSNRDREGNTIYF,TGTGCCAGCAGCTCGAACCGGGACAGGGAAGGAAACACCATATATTTT
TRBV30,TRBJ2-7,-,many,CAWSDRVNWEQYF,TGTGCCTGGAGTGACAGGGTTAACTGGGAGCAGTACTTC
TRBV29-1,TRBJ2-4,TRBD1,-,CSVEGEDRGENIQYF,TGCAGCGTTGAAGGTGAAGACAGGGGGGAAAACATTCAGTACTTC
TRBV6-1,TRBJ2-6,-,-,CASSEQDSGANVLTF,TGTGCCAGCAGTGAACAAGACTCTGGGGCCAACGTCCTGACTTTC
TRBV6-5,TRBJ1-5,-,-,CASSPISQQPQHF,TGTGCCAGCAGTCCCATCAGCCAACAGCCCCAGCATTTT
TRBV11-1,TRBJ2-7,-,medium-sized,CASSLQYPYEQYF,TGTGCCAGCAGCTTACAGTACCCCTACGAGCAGTACTTC
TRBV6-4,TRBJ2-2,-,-,CASSDSKSDTGELFF,TGTGCCAGCAGTGACTCGAAGAGCGACACCGGGGAGCTGTTTTTT
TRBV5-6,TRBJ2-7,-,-,CASSLGGEQYF,TGTGCCAGCAGCTTGGGTGGCGAGCAGTACTTC
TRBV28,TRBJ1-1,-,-,CASSAKSRGTNTEAFF,TGTGCCAGCAGCGCTAAATCCCGGGGCACGAACACTGAAGCTTTCTTT
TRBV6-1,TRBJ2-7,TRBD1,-,CASSETGASSYEQYF,TGTGCCAGCAGTGAAACAGGGGCAAGCTCCTACGAGCAGTACTTC
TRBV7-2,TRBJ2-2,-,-,CASSLGGSGELFF,TGTGCCAGCAGCTTAGGCGGTTCCGGGGAGCTGTTTTTT
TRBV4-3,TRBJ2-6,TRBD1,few,CASSQGSQGASGANVLTF,TGCGCCAGCAGCCAAGGGTCACAGGGGGCCTCTGGGGCCAACGTCCTGACTTTC
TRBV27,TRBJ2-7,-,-,CASSLRGYGLHEQYF,TGTGCCAGCAGCCTACGGGGGTACGGGCTCCACGAGCAGTACTTC
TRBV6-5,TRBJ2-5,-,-,CASSYSSGMSVETQYF,TGTGCCAGCAGTTACTCTAGCGGAATGTCGGTCGAGACCCAGTACTTC
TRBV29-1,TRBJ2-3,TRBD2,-,CSDETSASTDTQYF,TGCAGCGACGAGACTAGCGCCTCCACAGATACGCAGTATTTT
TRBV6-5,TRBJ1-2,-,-,CASSYVGDGYTF,TGTGCCAGCAGCTACGTCGGGGATGGCTACACCTTC
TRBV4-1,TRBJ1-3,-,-,CASSPGPGNTIYF,TGCGCCAGCAGCCCGGGGCCTGGAAACACCATATATTTT
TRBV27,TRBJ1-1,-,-,CASSSIQRVGDTEAFF,TGTGCCAGCAGTTCGATTCAAAGGGTTGGGGACACTGAAGCTTTCTTT
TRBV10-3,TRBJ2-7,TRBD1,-,CAISESTGGRYEQYF,TGTGCCATCAGTGAGTCGACAGGGGGCAGGTACGAGCAGTACTTC
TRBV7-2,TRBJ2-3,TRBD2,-,CASSLVLAGLTDTQYF,TGTGCCAGCAGCTTAGTACTAGCGGGGCTCACAGATACGCAGTATTTT
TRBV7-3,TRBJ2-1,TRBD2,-,CASSFRSGASGSYNEQFF,TGTGCCAGCAGCTTTCGAAGCGGGGCATCCGGGTCCTACAATGAGCAGTTCTTC
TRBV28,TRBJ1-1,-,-,CASSLQGWNTEAFF,TGTGCCAGCAGTTTACAGGGCTGGAACACTGAAGCTTTCTTT
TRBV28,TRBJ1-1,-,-,CASSLRTGTMNTEAFF,TGTGCCAGCAGTTTGAGAACAGGGACCATGAACACTGAAGCTTTCTTT
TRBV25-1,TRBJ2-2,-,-,CASSSREDTGELFF,TGTGCCAGCAGTTCCAGGGAGGACACCGGGGAGCTGTTTTTT
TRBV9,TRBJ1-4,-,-,CASSGGSVNEKLFF,TGTGCCAGCAGCGGGGGCAGTGTTAATGAAAAACTGTTTTTT
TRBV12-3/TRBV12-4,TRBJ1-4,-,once,CASGGYNEKLFF,TGTGCCAGCGGGGGCTATAATGAAAAACTGTTTTTT
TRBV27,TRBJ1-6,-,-,CASSPGREVSPLHF,TGTGCCAGCAGTCCCGGTAGAGAAGTTTCACCCCTCCACTTT
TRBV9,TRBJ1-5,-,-,CASSVVTANQPQHF,TGTGCCAGCAGCGTAGTTACAGCCAATCAGCCCCAGCATTTT
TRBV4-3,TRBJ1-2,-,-,CASSPGPVYGYTF,TGCGCCAGCAGCCCTGGACCGGTCTATGGCTACACCTTC
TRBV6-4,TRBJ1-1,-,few,CASSETENTEAFF,TGTGCCAGCAGTGAGACGGAGAACACTGAAGCTTTCTTT
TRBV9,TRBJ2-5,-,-,CASSPSAASGQYF,TGTGCCAGCAGCCCGTCGGCCGCCTCCGGACAGTACTTC
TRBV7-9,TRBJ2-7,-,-,CASSLAGIYEQYF,TGTGCCAGCAGCTTAGCCGGGATTTACGAGCAGTACTTC
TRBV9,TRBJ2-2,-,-,CASSVQNTGELFF,TGTGCCAGCAGCGTTCAGAACACCGGGGAGCTGTTTTTT
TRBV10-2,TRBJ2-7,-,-,CASRGGYEQYF,TGCGCCAGCAGGGGGGGCTACGAGCAGTACTTC
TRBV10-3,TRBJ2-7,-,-,CAIRPEEWSSYEQYF,TGTGCCATCAGGCCCGAGGAGTGGAGCTCCTACGAGCAGTACTTC
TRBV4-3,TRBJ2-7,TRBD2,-,CASSLTSGSYEQYF,TGCGCCAGCAGCCTAACTAGCGGGAGCTACGAGCAGTACTTC
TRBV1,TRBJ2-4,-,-,CTSSQAADGDIQYF,TGCACCAGCAGCCAAGCGGCCGATGGGGACATTCAGTACTTC
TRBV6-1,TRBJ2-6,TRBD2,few,CASSEGLAGANVLTF,TGTGCCAGCAGTGAGGGACTAGCTGGGGCCAACGTCCTGACTTTC
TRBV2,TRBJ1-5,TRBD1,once,CASSGDRLWNQPQHF,TGTGCCAGCAGCGGGGACAGGCTATGGAATCAGCCCCAGCATTTT
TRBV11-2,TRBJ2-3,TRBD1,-,CASSLRRDRAPDTQYF,TGTGCCAGCAGCTTACGCAGGGACAGGGCGCCAGATACGCAGTATTTT
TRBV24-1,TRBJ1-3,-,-,CATSDGTSGNTIYF,TGTGCCACCAGTGACGGGACATCTGGAAACACCATATATTTT
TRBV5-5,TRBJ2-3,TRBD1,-,CASSWRQGLTDTQYF,TGTGCCAGCAGCTGGCGACAGGGGCTCACAGATACGCAGTATTTT
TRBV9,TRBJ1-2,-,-,CASSVGVGYTNYGYTF,TGTGCCAGCAGCGTAGGGGTAGGGTATACTAACTATGGCTACACCTTC
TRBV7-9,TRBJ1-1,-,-,CASSLMAEAFF,TGTGCCAGCAGCCTCATGGCTGAAGCTTTCTTT
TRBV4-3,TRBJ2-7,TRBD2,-,CASSQDVGGGPAEQYF,TGCGCCAGCAGCCAAGATGTGGGCGGGGGGCCCGCCGAGCAGTACTTC
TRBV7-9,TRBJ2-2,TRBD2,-,CASSLAPGGAGELFF,TGTGCCAGCAGCTTAGCGCCGGGGGGAGCCGGGGAGCTGTTTTTT
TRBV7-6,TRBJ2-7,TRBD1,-,CASSLDGGQGAREQYF,TGTGCCAGCAGCTTAGATGGAGGACAGGGGGCTCGTGAGCAGTACTTC
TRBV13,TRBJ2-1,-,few,CASSRWNEQFF,TGTGCCAGCAGCAGGTGGAATGAGCAGTTCTTC
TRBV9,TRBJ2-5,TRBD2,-,CASSPSSGRMETQYF,TGTGCCAGCAGCCCCTCTAGCGGGCGGATGGAGACCCAGTACTTC
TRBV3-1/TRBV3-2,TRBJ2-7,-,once,CASSQGPLGAYEQYF,TGTGCCAGCAGCCAGGGGCCCCTTGGGGCTTACGAGCAGTACTTC
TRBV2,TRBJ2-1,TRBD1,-,CASTKTGTSYNEQFF,TGTGCCAGCACCAAGACAGGGACATCCTACAATGAGCAGTTCTTC
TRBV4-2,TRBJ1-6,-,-,CASSQDGGSTFYNSPLHF,TGTGCCAGCAGCCAAGACGGGGGCAGTACTTTTTATAATTCACCCCTCCACTTT
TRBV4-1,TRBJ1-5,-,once,CASSHRYRDNQPQHF,TGCGCCAGCAGCCATAGGTACAGGGACAATCAGCCCCAGCATTTT
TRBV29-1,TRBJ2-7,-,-,CSVEDQEGKSYEQYF,TGCAGCGTTGAAGATCAAGAGGGAAAATCCTACGAGCAGTACTTC
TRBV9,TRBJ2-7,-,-,CASSAQGSRDEQYF,TGTGCCAGCAGCGCCCAGGGGTCCAGAGACGAGCAGTACTTC